This TCR beta chain stems from a study of response to subunit inactivated influenza vaccine. The study, taken as a whole, reports: New T cells are recruited in small numbers by each seasonal influenza vaccination, according to the authors' suggestion.

CDR3 length equals 15 residues. CDR1 SGHRS and CDR2 YFSETQ come from the germline V gene. V lost 2 bases, J lost 0 bases, and 8 bases lay in between. In this sample, this clonotype turned up a few times. The antigen is undetermined. TCRdb re-called the RT-PCR reads through MiXCR, storing one row per CDR3 protein. The sample includes over 300,000 distinct CDR3 sequences, just over 20% of them seen just once. The rearrangement joins TRBV5-1 to TRBJ2-2; D is ambiguous. The input for sequencing was PBMCs from blood, taken about 20 months after vaccination. This clonotype was obtained from a man aged 50 to 69 who received an inactivated influenza vaccine. CDR3 protein: CASSFPGSNTGELFF. CDR3 in DNA: TGCGCCAGCAGCTTCCCAGGCTCGAACACCGGGGAGCTGTTTTTT.